Given below is one T cell receptor (beta chain) in context. Donation came from healthy HIV-negative adults that had no recent acute infections or vaccinations. The sample is drawn from a study of shared clonotypes between healthy human individuals. This table comes from immunoSEQ multiplex PCR, and its TCRdb copy is limited to in-frame clones, with some not included. The data contain 2 million to 2.5 million clones, almost 96% of them seen just once; the ten biggest clones take up roughly 0.13%. Trimming shortened V by 4 bases and J by 5 bases, and 10 bases separated the two germline ends. Germline V lookup: CDR1 SGHTS, CDR2 YDEGEE. CDR3 length: 12 residues.

The sequence was obtained from a man aged 18 to 35 in good health. The chain is built from TRBV5-8 and TRBJ2-7; tentative D call: TRBD2 (6 bases). The sequencing input was naive CD4+ T cells sorted from blood. The subset: CD45RA+ positively selected. The CDR3 region is CASSARRDEQYF. As DNA, the CDR3 is TGTGCCAGCAGCGCCAGGAGGGACGAGCAGTACTTC.